The 6 T cell receptor beta chains reported below all come from one sample, sequenced in a study of T cell responses to AZD1222 COVID-19 vaccine. Measured with immunoSEQ multiplex PCR; TCRdb has only the in-frame clones, and not every one. The table has 80,000 to 95,000 clones, 85% to 90% seen once. Sequenced here: peripheral blood, sampled on day 0 of AZD1222 vaccination. Source of these receptors: an adult in good health.

This clone was observed a handful of times. The chain has TRBV9 and TRBJ1-1; possibly TRBD1 for D (5 bases). The ends were cut back, 5 bases at V and 2 bases at J, with 10 bases in the middle. This CDR3 contains 13 residues. Looked up from germline, CDR1 is SGDLS and CDR2 is YYNGEE. The CDR3, as DNA: TGTGCCAGCAGTCAAGGGGTCAACACTGAAGCTTTCTTT. Translation: CASSQGVNTEAFF. The whole variable domain, remainder taken from reference TRBV9 and TRBJ1-1, is DSGVTQTPKHLITATGQRVTLRCSPRSGDLSVYWYQQSLDQGLQFLIQYYNGEERAKGNILERFSAQQFPDLHSELNLSSLELGDSALYFCASSQGVNTEAFFGQGTRLTVV.

The chain combines TRBV18 with TRBJ1-1, with D unclear. The CDR3 contains 14 residues. The germline V and J ends were trimmed by 5 bases and 4 bases, with 14 bases remaining between them. Germline CDR1 reads KGHSH; CDR2 reads LQKENI. CDR3 coding DNA: TGTGCCAGCTCATCCAACGGTGGGTCCACTGAAGCTTTCTTT. It codes for CASSSNGGSTEAFF.

The chain recombines TRBV7-2 with TRBJ1-5, with D perhaps matching TRBD1 (5 bases). CDR3 length: 14 amino acids. Trimming cost V 4 bases and J 3 bases, with 10 bases left between them. The germline gives CDR1 SGHTA, CDR2 FQGNSA. The CDR3 is CASSSWGYNQPQHF. In DNA form, the CDR3 reads TGTGCCAGCAGCTCGTGGGGCTACAATCAGCCCCAGCATTTT. Full variable domain (missing parts from reference TRBV7-2 and TRBJ1-5): GAGVSQSPSNKVTEKGKDVELRCDPISGHTALYWYRQSLGQGLEFLIYFQGNSAPDKSGLPSDRFSAERTGGSVSTLTIQRTQQEDSAVYLCASSSWGYNQPQHFGDGTRLSIL.

This chain links TRBV7-9 with TRBJ2-1, with TRBD1 identical over 7 bases. The J segment lost 4 bases and the V segment lost 6 bases, leaving 6 bases of the junction unmatched. CDR1 is SEHNR and CDR2 is FQNEAQ in the germline V gene (reference sequence). The CDR3 extends over 14 amino acids. The DNA of the CDR3 is TGTGCCAGCAGTACCGGGACAGCTTACAATGAGCAGTTCTTC. Amino acid sequence: CASSTGTAYNEQFF.

The J gene is TRBJ1-1, the V gene TRBV5-1; no clear D gene. This CDR3 region has 13 residues. Germline V gene lookup returns CDR1 SGHRS and CDR2 YFSETQ. V was clipped by 7 bases and J by 2 bases, with 12 bases between them. This chain's CDR3 is CASLDPDNTEAFF. CDR3 nucleotide sequence: TGCGCCAGCCTAGACCCGGACAACACTGAAGCTTTCTTT.

The CDR3 DNA is TGTGCCAGCAGCCAAGAAGGGCAAAGGCAGTTCTTC. As protein: CASSQEGQRQFF. V and J are TRBV4-2 and TRBJ2-1; D is undetermined. Germline loops: CDR1 LGHNA, CDR2 YNFKEQ. V dropped 0 bases and J dropped 12 bases, with 9 bases sitting between them. CDR3 length: 12 amino acids.